The TCR beta chain under discussion was sequenced for a study of radiotherapy plus CTLA-4 blockade in lung cancer (dated by TCRdb to the late 2010s). Background on the whole study: Among the enrolled patients, around 19% had an objective response, and less than 40% reached disease control. The study at large found these results: The strongest predictors of response were reported to be early dynamic shifts in blood T cell clones along with a rise in serum interferon-beta following radiation. After treatment with radiotherapy and ipilimumab, TCR clones that came from tumors expanded in the peripheral blood.

Library creation used the immunoSEQ multiplex PCR assay. Held by TCRdb, this immuneACCESS table contains in-frame sequences only and omits some clones. Under half of the omission traces to an unresolved V gene where checked; the cause of the rest is unknown. This sample holds over 80,000 clones; around nine tenths were observed only once. Together, the top ten hold roughly 17% of the sample. As regards this clone: Its antigen remains unidentified. Base qualities were left out, and no much larger clone turns up one base away.

The CDR3 contains 14 residues, cysteine and phenylalanine counted. Only CDR3 DNA is held: 42 bases, read in frame from base 1. Trimming costs V 1 base and J 12 bases, and their ends lie 17 bases apart. CDR1 and CDR2, looked up from the germline V gene, are SGHDT and YYEEEE. The study tested focal radiation therapy combined with CTLA-4 blockade (ipilimumab) in patients with chemo-refractory metastatic non-small-cell lung cancer. This clonotype originated in a human donor with non-small cell lung cancer that progressed on radiotherapy plus ipilimumab. The source material was peripheral blood, sampled from a patient treated with radiotherapy plus ipilimumab. This chain joins TRBV5-6 to TRBJ2-1, with a tentative D gene TRBD1 over 5 matching bases. In nucleotide form, the sequence is TGTGCCAGCAGCTTGTTGCAACCAGGGTATGGGCAGTTCTTC. This is translated as CASSLLQPGYGQFF.